The TCR beta chain under discussion was sequenced for a study of shared clonotypes between healthy human individuals. Some clones are missing from TCRdb's copy, which holds only in-frame ones; the method was immunoSEQ multiplex PCR. The repertoire includes some 700,000 clones, roughly 91% of them detected once, and 30% to 40% sits in the top ten. The CDR3 extends over 16 amino acids. Germline CDR1 is MGHRA and CDR2 is YSYEKL. V was pared by 1 base and J by 4 bases, with 7 bases of the junction left unmatched. This clone appeared a single time. The antigen is not known. Study conclusions and caveats: Roughly 4.6% of naive CD4 clonotypes were common to several donors.

Material: memory CD8+ T cells from PBMCs. Subset given: CD45RO+ cells pooled with CCR7-negative TemRA cells. The chain uses TRBV4-1 and TRBJ2-7, with 10 bases that match TRBD1. This TCR was recovered from a man younger than 30 in good health. Some clones in this sample may be carry-over from other donors' samples. DNA for the CDR3: TGCGCCAGCAGCCAAGGCCCCGGGACAGGGGTTTACGAGCAGTACTTC. It is translated as CASSQGPGTGVYEQYF.